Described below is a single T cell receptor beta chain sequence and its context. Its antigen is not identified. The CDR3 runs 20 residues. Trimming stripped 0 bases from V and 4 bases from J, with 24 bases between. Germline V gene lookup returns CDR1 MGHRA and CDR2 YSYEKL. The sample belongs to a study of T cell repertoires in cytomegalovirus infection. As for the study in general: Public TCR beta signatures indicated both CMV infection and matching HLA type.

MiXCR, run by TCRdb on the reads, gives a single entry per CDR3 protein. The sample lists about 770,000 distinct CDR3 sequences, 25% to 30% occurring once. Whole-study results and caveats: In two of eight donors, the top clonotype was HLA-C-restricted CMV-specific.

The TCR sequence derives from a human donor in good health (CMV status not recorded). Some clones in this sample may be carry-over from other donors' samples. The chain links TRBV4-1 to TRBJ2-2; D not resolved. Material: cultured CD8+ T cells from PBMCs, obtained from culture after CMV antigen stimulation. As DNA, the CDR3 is TGCGCCAGCAGCCAAGATCGTGGGTTCGAAAAACCAAGAGGCACCGGGGAGCTGTTTTTT. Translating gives CASSQDRGFEKPRGTGELFF.